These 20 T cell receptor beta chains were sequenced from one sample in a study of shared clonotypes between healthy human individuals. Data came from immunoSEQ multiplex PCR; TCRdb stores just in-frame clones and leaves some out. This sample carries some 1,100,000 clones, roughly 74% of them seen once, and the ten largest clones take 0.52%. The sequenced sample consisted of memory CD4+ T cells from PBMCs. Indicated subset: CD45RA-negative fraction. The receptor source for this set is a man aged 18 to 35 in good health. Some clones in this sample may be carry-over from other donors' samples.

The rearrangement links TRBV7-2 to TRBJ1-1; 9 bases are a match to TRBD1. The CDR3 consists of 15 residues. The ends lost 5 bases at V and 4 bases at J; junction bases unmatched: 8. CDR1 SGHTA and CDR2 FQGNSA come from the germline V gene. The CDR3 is CASSPQGAAGTEAFF. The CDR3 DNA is TGTGCCAGCAGCCCACAGGGGGCCGCGGGCACTGAAGCTTTCTTT.

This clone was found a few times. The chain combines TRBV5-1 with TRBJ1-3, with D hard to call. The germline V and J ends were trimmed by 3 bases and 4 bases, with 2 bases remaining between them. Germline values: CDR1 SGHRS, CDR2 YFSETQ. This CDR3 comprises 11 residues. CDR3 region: CASSWGNTIYF. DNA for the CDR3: TGCGCCAGCAGCTGGGGAAACACCATATATTTT.

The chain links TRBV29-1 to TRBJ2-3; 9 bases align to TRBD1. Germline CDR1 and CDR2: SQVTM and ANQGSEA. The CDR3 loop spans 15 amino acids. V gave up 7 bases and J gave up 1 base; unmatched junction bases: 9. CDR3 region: CSGRDRAIGTDTQYF. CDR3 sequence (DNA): TGCAGCGGGCGGGACAGGGCAATAGGCACAGATACGCAGTATTTT.

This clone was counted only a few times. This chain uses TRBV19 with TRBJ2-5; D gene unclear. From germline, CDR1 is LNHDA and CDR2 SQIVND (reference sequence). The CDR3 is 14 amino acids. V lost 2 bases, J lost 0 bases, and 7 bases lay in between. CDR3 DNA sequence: TGTGCCAGTAGTATATCCCTGTACCAAGAGACCCAGTACTTC. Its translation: CASSISLYQETQYF.

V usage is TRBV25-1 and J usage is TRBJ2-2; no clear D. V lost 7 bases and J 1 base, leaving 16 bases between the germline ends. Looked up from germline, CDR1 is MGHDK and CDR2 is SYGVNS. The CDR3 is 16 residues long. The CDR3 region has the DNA TGTGCCAGCACCTCTGCCGGGTCCCGGAACACCGGGGAGCTGTTTTTT. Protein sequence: CASTSAGSRNTGELFF.

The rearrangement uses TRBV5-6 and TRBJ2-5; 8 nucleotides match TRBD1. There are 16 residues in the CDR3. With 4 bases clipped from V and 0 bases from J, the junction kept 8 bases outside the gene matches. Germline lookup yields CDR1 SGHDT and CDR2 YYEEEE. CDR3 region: CASSQLGTGYQETQYF. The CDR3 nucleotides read TGTGCCAGCAGCCAGCTGGGGACAGGCTACCAAGAGACCCAGTACTTC.

CDR3 in amino acids: CASSRPDGSYEQYF. The DNA for the CDR3 is TGTGCCAGCAGCCGACCGGACGGATCCTACGAGCAGTACTTC. This chain joins TRBV6-6 and TRBJ2-7; D remains unclear. Germline-derived CDR1 and CDR2 are MNHNY and SVGAGI (reference sequence). The length of the CDR3 is 14 residues. Deletions cut 6 bases from V and 1 base from J, with 13 bases between.

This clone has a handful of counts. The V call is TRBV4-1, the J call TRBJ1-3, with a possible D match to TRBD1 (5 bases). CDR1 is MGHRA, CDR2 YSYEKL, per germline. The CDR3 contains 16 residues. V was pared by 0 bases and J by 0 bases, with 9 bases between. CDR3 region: CASSQEWGRSGNTIYF. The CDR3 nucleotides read TGCGCCAGCAGCCAAGAATGGGGACGCTCTGGAAACACCATATATTTT.

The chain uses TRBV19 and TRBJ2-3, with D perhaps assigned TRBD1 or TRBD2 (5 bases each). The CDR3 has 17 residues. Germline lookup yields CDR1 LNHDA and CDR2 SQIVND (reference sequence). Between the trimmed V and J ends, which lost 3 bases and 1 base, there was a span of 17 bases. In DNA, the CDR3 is TGTGCCAGTAGTATCTCCTTTCCTCAGGGACGCACAGATACGCAGTATTTT. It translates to CASSISFPQGRTDTQYF.

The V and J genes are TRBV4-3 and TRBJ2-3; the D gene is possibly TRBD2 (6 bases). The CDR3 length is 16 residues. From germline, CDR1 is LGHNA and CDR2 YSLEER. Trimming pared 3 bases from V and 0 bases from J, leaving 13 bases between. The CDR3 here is CASSQEGRDSTDTQYF. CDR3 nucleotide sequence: TGCGCCAGCAGCCAGGAGGGAAGAGACAGCACAGATACGCAGTATTTT.

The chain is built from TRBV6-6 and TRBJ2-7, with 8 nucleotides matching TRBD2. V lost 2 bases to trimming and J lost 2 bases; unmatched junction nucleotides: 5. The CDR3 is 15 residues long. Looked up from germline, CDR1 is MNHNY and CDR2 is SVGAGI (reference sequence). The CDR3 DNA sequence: TGTGCCAGCAGTTACACCACTAGCGGAACCTACGAGCAGTACTTC. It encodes CASSYTTSGTYEQYF.

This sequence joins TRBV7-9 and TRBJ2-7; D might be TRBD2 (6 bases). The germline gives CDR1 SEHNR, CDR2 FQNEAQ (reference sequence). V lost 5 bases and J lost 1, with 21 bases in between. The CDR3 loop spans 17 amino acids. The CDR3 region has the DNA TGTGCCAGCAGCCTCCCCACGGGGAGGCGAAGTTCCTACGAGCAGTACTTC. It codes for CASSLPTGRRSSYEQYF.

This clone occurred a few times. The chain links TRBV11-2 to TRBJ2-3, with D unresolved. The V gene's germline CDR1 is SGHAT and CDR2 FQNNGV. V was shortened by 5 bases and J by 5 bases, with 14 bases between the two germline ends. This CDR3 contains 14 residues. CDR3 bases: TGTGCCAGCAGCCAGGTCCCCGGGTTAGATACGCAGTATTTT. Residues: CASSQVPGLDTQYF. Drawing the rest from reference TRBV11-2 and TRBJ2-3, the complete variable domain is EAGVAQSPRYKIIEKRQSVAFWCNPISGHATLYWYQQILGQGPKLLIQFQNNGVVDDSQLPKDRFSAERLKGVDSTLKIQPAKLEDSAVYLCASSQVPGLDTQYFGPGTRLTVL.

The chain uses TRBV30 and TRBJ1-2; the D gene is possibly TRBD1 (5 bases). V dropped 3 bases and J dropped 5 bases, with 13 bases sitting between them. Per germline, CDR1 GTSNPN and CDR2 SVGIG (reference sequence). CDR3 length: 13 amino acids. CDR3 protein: CAWSQRGGYGYTF. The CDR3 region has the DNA TGTGCCTGGAGCCAGAGGGGAGGATATGGCTACACCTTC.

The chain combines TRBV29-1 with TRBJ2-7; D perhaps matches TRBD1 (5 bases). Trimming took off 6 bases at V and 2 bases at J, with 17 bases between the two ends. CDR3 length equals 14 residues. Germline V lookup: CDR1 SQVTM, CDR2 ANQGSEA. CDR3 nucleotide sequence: TGCAGCGTAGGAGACAGACCTTTTACCTACGAGCAGTACTTC. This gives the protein CSVGDRPFTYEQYF.

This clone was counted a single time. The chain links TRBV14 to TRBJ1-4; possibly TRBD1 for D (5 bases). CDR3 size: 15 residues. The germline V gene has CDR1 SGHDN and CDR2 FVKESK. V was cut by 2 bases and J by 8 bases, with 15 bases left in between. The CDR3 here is CASSQQSLGTEKLFF. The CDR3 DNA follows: TGTGCCAGCAGCCAACAAAGTCTCGGGACGGAAAAACTGTTTTTT.

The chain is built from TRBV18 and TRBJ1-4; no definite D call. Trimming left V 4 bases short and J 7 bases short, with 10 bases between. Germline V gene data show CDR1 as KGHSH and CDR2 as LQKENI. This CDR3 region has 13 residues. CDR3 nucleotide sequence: TGTGCCAGCTCACTTATGAGAGGTGAAAAACTGTTTTTT. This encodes CASSLMRGEKLFF.

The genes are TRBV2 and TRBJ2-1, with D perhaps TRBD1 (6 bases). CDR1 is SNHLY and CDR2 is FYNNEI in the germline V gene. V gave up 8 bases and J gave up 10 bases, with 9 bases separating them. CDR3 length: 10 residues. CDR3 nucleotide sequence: TGTGCCAGCGGGGGCCTCGAGCAGTTCTTC. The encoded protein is CASGGLEQFF.

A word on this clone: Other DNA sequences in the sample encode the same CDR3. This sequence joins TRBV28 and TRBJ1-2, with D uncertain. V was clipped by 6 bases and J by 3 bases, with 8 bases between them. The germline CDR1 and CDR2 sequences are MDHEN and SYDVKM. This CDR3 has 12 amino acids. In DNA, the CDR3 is TGTGCCAGCAGCCGCGGGGACTATGGCTACACCTTC. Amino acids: CASSRGDYGYTF.

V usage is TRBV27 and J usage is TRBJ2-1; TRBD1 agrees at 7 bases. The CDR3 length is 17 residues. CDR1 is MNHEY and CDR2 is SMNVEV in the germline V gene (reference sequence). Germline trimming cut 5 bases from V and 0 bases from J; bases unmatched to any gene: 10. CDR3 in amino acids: CASSQTRQGTSYNEQFF. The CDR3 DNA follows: TGTGCCAGCAGTCAGACACGACAGGGAACCTCCTACAATGAGCAGTTCTTC.